The clone carrying this T cell receptor (beta chain) was found many times. The germline gives CDR1 DFQATT, CDR2 SNEGSKA (reference sequence). The length of the CDR3 is 12 residues. Trimming removed 5 bases at V and 6 bases at J, with 11 bases between. Each CDR3 protein is one row after TCRdb ran MiXCR on the 5' RACE reads. The repertoire holds tens of thousands of distinct CDR3 sequences, around an eighth seen once, with 6% to 7% in the top ten. This record comes from a study of neurological immune-mediated disorders. This TCR was recovered from a woman aged 45-60 years in good health. The genes are TRBV20-1 and TRBJ2-1; perhaps TRBD1 as D (5 bases). What was sequenced was PBMCs. CDR3 DNA: TGCAGTGCTTTCGACACAGGCAATGAGCAGTTCTTC. Its translation: CSAFDTGNEQFF.